The table lists the clone carrying this T cell receptor beta chain with a few counts. Germline CDR1 reads LGHNA; CDR2 reads YSLEER. The CDR3 extends over 14 amino acids. V gave up 5 bases and J gave up 4 bases; unmatched junction bases: 6. These data originate in a study of blood T cell repertoires in COVID-19. Study as a whole: Sources were T cells, B-cell-depleted T cells, or PBMCs; the material itself was cDNA or gDNA.

Authors' data handling: It was from reference gene primer amplification that nucleated cell counts were estimated. Produced via immunoSEQ multiplex PCR; TCRdb's table is partial and in-frame only. From that table come the V and J calls and clone size; the DNA was used to work out D and trimming. There are some 250,000 clones in the sample; around 90% occur only once, and under 0.95% lies in the top ten. The origin of this receptor is a woman aged 30 to 39 with acute or convalescent COVID-19. This chain uses TRBV4-3 with TRBJ2-7, with 9 bases aligning to TRBD1. Specimen: peripheral blood. The CDR3 coding sequence is TGCGCCAGCAGCGAGGACAGGGGACCTTACGAGCAGTACTTC. Amino acid sequence: CASSEDRGPYEQYF.